These 20 T cell receptor beta chains share one sample of origin, sequenced in a study of CD8 T cells in Susac syndrome. RNA amounts of about 0.45 to 1 ug underwent reverse transcription with random hexamers. TCRdb reprocessed the immunoSEQ multiplex PCR reads with MiXCR, giving one entry per CDR3 protein. The table has about 180,000 distinct CDR3 sequences, 85% to 95% seen once. The sample was CD8+ T cells from PBMCs. These receptors all come from a human donor with multiple sclerosis.

This clonotype was found a few times. The chain joins TRBV9 to TRBJ2-7; 8 positions agree with TRBD1. J lost 3 bases, V lost 3 bases, and 5 bases had no gene match. Germline CDR1 SGDLS, CDR2 YYNGEE. CDR3 length equals 14 residues. In DNA form, the CDR3 reads TGTGCCAGCAGCGCTCCCGGACAGGGCTACGAGCAGTACTTC. Translating it yields CASSAPGQGYEQYF.

The V call is TRBV11-2, the J call TRBJ2-5; a possible D gene is TRBD2 (5 bases). Trimming shortened V by 5 bases and J by 2 bases, and 15 bases separated the two germline ends. This CDR3 spans 15 amino acids. Germline V gene sequence: CDR1 SGHAT, CDR2 FQNNGV. The CDR3 protein is CASSLSWRLQETQYF. In DNA form, the CDR3 reads TGTGCCAGCAGCCTAAGCTGGAGACTACAAGAGACCCAGTACTTC.

The J gene is TRBJ1-2, the V gene TRBV9; D is ambiguous. CDR1 is SGDLS, CDR2 YYNGEE, per germline. This CDR3 is 12 amino acids long. The ends were cut back, 1 base at V and 6 bases at J, with 7 bases in the middle. The CDR3 DNA sequence: TGTGCCAGCAGCGTATCGGGTAATGGCTACACCTTC. Protein product: CASSVSGNGYTF.

This clonotype is a singleton in its sample. The chain combines TRBV12-3 or TRBV12-4 with TRBJ2-7, with D maybe TRBD2 (5 bases). There are 13 residues in the CDR3. With 1 base removed from V and 2 bases from J, the gap between germline ends came to 6 bases. Here the CDR3 DNA reads TGTGCCAGCAGTTTAGTGACTACCTACGAGCAGTACTTC. This translates into CASSLVTTYEQYF.

A remark on this clonotype: At one end, the junction sequence differs from germline, possibly due to a read error. The chain links TRBV27 to TRBJ2-1; D perhaps matches TRBD2 (5 bases). This CDR3 is built from 12 residues. Germline V gene sequence: CDR1 MNHEY, CDR2 SMNVEV (reference sequence). The CDR3 reads CLSGNTYNEQFF. DNA for the CDR3: TGCTTGAGCGGTAACACCTACAATGAGCAGTTCTTC.

This sequence joins TRBV24-1 and TRBJ2-1; a possible D gene is TRBD1 (6 bases). There are 12 residues in the CDR3. V dropped 4 bases and J dropped 7 bases, with 7 bases sitting between them. Germline values: CDR1 KGHDR, CDR2 SFDVKD. The CDR3 is CATSEGGNEQFF. CDR3 DNA sequence: TGTGCCACCAGTGAAGGGGGTAATGAGCAGTTCTTC.

V and J are TRBV7-3 and TRBJ2-1; 7 bases are shared with TRBD2. The CDR3 loop spans 17 amino acids. The junction had 18 bases not matched to a gene; V was cut back by 5 bases and J by 8 bases. CDR1 SGHTA and CDR2 FQGTGA come from the germline V gene. The CDR3 region has the DNA TGTGCCAGCAGCCCCTCGGTAGCGGGTGGGCAGGGACATGAGCAGTTCTTC. Amino acids: CASSPSVAGGQGHEQFF.

The V gene is TRBV15, the J gene TRBJ2-2; D is possibly TRBD1 (5 bases). The CDR3 covers 17 residues. The V gene lost 0 bases and the J gene lost 1 base, with 12 bases spanning the gap. Germline V gene lookup returns CDR1 LNHNV and CDR2 YYDKDF (reference sequence). CDR3 sequence (DNA): TGTGCCACCAGCAGAGATTGGCAGGACATGAACACCGGGGAGCTGTTTTTT. Its protein is CATSRDWQDMNTGELFF. Variable domain in full (rest from reference TRBV15 and TRBJ2-2): DAMVIQNPRYQVTQFGKPVTLSCSQTLNHNVMYWYQQKSSQAPKLLFHYYDKDFNNEADTPDNFQSRRPNTSFCFLDIRSPGLGDTAMYLCATSRDWQDMNTGELFFGEGSRLTVL.

The chain carries TRBV19 and TRBJ2-1; the D gene is possibly TRBD1 (6 bases). V lost 8 bases and J lost 7, with 18 bases in between. The CDR3 length is 14 residues. Germline V gene sequence: CDR1 LNHDA, CDR2 SQIVND (reference sequence). CDR3 DNA sequence: TGTGCCAGTTCCTTAGGGGGTTTTAGAAATGAGCAGTTCTTC. It specifies CASSLGGFRNEQFF.

The chain recombines TRBV29-1 with TRBJ1-1, with D unresolved. This CDR3 is 13 amino acids long. Germline V gene sequence: CDR1 SQVTM, CDR2 ANQGSEA. V lost 4 bases and J lost 5, with 14 bases in between. The CDR3 sequence is CSVGRKGATEAFF. The CDR3, as DNA: TGCAGCGTTGGGAGGAAGGGAGCGACTGAAGCTTTCTTT.

The chain combines TRBV5-1 with TRBJ1-1; possibly TRBD1 for D (6 bases). CDR1 SGHRS and CDR2 YFSETQ come from the germline V gene. This CDR3 contains 15 residues. Trimming shortened V by 0 bases and J by 4 bases, and 13 bases separated the two germline ends. The CDR3 DNA follows: TGCGCCAGCAGCTTGGTTGAGGCAGGGGTCACTGAAGCTTTCTTT. Encoded protein: CASSLVEAGVTEAFF.

The gene calls are TRBV5-1 and TRBJ2-7; D not resolved. Germline V gives CDR1 SGHRS, CDR2 YFSETQ. Trimming left V 0 bases short and J 0 bases short, with 10 bases between. CDR3 size: 15 residues. CDR3 bases: TGCGCCAGCAGCTTGGGATACTCCGACTCCTACGAGCAGTACTTC. Its translation is CASSLGYSDSYEQYF. The whole variable domain, remainder taken from reference TRBV5-1 and TRBJ2-7, is KAGVTQTPRYLIKTRGQQVTLSCSPISGHRSVSWYQQTPGQGLQFLFEYFSETQRNKGNFPGRFSGRQFSNSRSEMNVSTLELGDSALYLCASSLGYSDSYEQYFGPGTRLTVT.

The chain links TRBV3-1 to TRBJ2-1; 11 bases are a match to TRBD1. V gave up 0 bases and J gave up 9 bases; unmatched junction bases: 10. Germline V gene sequence: CDR1 LGHDT, CDR2 YNNKEL (reference sequence). This CDR3 has 17 residues. This chain's CDR3 is CASSQEGGQGARIEQFF. The CDR3 DNA is TGTGCCAGCAGCCAAGAGGGTGGACAGGGGGCGCGGATTGAGCAGTTCTTC.

V gene TRBV9 combines with J gene TRBJ2-5, with TRBD2 identical over 7 bases. The CDR3 runs 16 residues. V lost 0 bases to trimming and J lost 4 bases; unmatched junction nucleotides: 9. Germline loops: CDR1 SGDLS, CDR2 YYNGEE. CDR3 DNA sequence: TGTGCCAGCAGCGTAGCTGCGGCGGGAGCATCAGAGACCCAGTACTTC. Translated: CASSVAAAGASETQYF.

This clonotype was seen only a few times. The V gene is TRBV3-1, the J gene TRBJ2-7; the D gene could be TRBD1 or TRBD2 (5 bases each). CDR1 is LGHDT, CDR2 YNNKEL, per germline (reference sequence). CDR3 length equals 14 residues. V lost 1 base, J lost 3 bases, and 10 bases lay in between. Here the CDR3 DNA reads TGTGCCAGCAGCCAAGGTCTTGGGGGCTACGAGCAGTACTTC. Amino acid sequence: CASSQGLGGYEQYF.

This chain connects TRBV20-1 to TRBJ2-1; D call uncertain. The V gene's germline CDR1 is DFQATT and CDR2 SNEGSKA (reference sequence). The CDR3 consists of 15 residues. Trimming took off 8 bases at V and 0 bases at J, with 17 bases between the two ends. The CDR3 coding sequence is TGCAGTCTCCCTCTCCCACGGGTCTCCTACAATGAGCAGTTCTTC. Translating it yields CSLPLPRVSYNEQFF.

This chain uses TRBV6-2 or TRBV6-3 with TRBJ2-4, with unresolved D. The V and J ends lost 4 bases and 0 bases respectively, with 7 bases between them. The CDR3 contains 14 residues. Germline lookup yields CDR1 MNHEY and CDR2 SVGEGT. The CDR3 sequence: CASSLGLAKNIQYF. Written as DNA, the CDR3 is TGTGCCAGCAGTTTAGGGTTAGCCAAAAACATTCAGTACTTC.

This chain links TRBV9 with TRBJ1-1; D unresolved. The length of the CDR3 is 16 residues. Between the trimmed V and J ends, which lost 5 bases and 0 bases, there was a span of 17 bases. Germline values: CDR1 SGDLS, CDR2 YYNGEE. For the CDR3, the DNA is TGTGCCAGCAGTGATTCCCCGACGGATATGAACACTGAAGCTTTCTTT. Translating gives CASSDSPTDMNTEAFF.

This chain joins TRBV27 and TRBJ2-5; tentative D call: TRBD1 (6 bases). The CDR3 spans 19 residues. CDR1 MNHEY and CDR2 SMNVEV come from the germline V gene (reference sequence). The V gene lost 2 bases and the J gene lost 2 bases, with 24 bases spanning the gap. CDR3 nucleotide sequence: TGTGCCAGCAGTTTAAGGTTGTTCGAGAGGGGGAGTGGGCAAGAGACCCAGTACTTC. Encoded protein: CASSLRLFERGSGQETQYF.

V and J are TRBV4-1 and TRBJ2-3, with 8 bases aligning to TRBD2. J gave up 7 bases and V 0 bases, and 6 bases lay outside the gene matches. Per the germline V gene, CDR1 is MGHRA and CDR2 is YSYEKL. This CDR3 has 15 amino acids. CDR3 residues: CASSQDPGGANTQYF. The CDR3 DNA follows: TGCGCCAGCAGCCAAGATCCCGGGGGGGCAAATACGCAGTATTTT.